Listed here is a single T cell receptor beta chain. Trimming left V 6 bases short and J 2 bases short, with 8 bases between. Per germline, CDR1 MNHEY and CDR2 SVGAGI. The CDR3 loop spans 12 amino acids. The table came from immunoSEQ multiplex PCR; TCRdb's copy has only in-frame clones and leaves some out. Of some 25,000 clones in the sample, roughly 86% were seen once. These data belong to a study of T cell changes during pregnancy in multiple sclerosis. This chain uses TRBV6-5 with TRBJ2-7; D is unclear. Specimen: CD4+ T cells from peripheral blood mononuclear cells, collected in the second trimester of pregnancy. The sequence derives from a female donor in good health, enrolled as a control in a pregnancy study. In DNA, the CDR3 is TGTGCCAGCAGACTAAATCCCTACGAGCAGTACTTC. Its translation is CASRLNPYEQYF.